This T cell receptor (beta chain) originates from a study of Ad26.COV2.S vaccination and SARS-CoV-2 variants. Study-wide background: Doses of Ad26.COV2.S were injected into muscle once or twice, 56 days apart.

Germline V lookup: CDR1 MNHEY, CDR2 SVGAGI. Trimming took 10 bases from V and 8 from J; bases not matched to a gene: 14. This CDR3 contains 15 residues. Some clones are missing from TCRdb's copy, which holds only in-frame ones; the method was immunoSEQ multiplex PCR. The repertoire consists of about 430,000 clones, with 90% occurring once and the leading ten covering 12%. Treatment: 15 to 20 received Ad26.COV2.S at low or high dose, single or two shots; about 5 received placebo; per-sample allocation not given. Sampling was performed 63 days after the first vaccine or placebo injection. An Ad26 vector was used to express Wuhan-strain SARS-CoV-2 spike as the vaccine. Worth noting for this clone: Its target is unknown.

Study-wide findings and caveats: Similar non-spike TCR breadth was seen in vaccine and placebo recipients.

This clonotype was sampled from a person between 18 and 59 years old who received the Ad26.COV2.S COVID-19 vaccine or a placebo. This rearrangement joins TRBV6-5 to TRBJ2-1; TRBD1 agrees at 10 bases. This specimen was peripheral blood, taken in a trial of Ad26.COV2.S vaccine versus placebo. The CDR3 bases are TGTGCCAACAAGTACGGGACAGGGGTGTCGGATGAGCAGTTCTTC. Translated, it gives CANKYGTGVSDEQFF.